These 4 T cell receptor beta chains share one sample of origin, sequenced in a study of vaccination and CD4 T cells after COVID-19. The Oncomine TCR Beta short-read assay was what sequenced the DNA obtained from cultured CD4+ T cells. Using its own MiXCR run on the PCR reads, TCRdb lists one record per CDR3 protein. The table lists under 25,000 distinct CDR3 sequences, around 40% of them singletons. These receptors' targets are unknown. Documented treatment: approximately nine-day PBMC culture with coronavirus spike peptide pools or control peptides (ViraFEST assay). This sample comprised CD4+ T cells from blood, cultured in vitro, obtained after SARS-CoV-2 vaccination. These receptors were obtained from a human donor who had recovered from COVID-19.

This clonotype was seen only once. This chain links TRBV10-2 with TRBJ1-5; possibly TRBD1 for D (5 bases). The germline gives CDR1 WSHSY, CDR2 SAAADI. Between the trimmed V and J ends, which lost 6 bases and 9 bases, there was a span of 15 bases. CDR3 size: 13 residues. The CDR3 region has the DNA TGCGCCAGCAGATTACAGGCCCTGGGGCCCCAGCATTTT. Amino acids: CASRLQALGPQHF.

This chain uses TRBV19 with TRBJ1-2; tentatively, D is TRBD1 (6 bases). The CDR3 consists of 15 residues. CDR1 and CDR2 (germline): LNHDA, SQIVND (reference sequence). V was clipped by 5 bases and J by 0 bases, with 13 bases between them. The CDR3 spells CASSAQDSSNYGYTF. In nucleotides, the CDR3 is TGTGCCAGTAGTGCGCAGGACAGTTCTAACTATGGCTACACCTTC.

This clonotype appeared a few times. The chain is built from TRBV4-3 and TRBJ1-6; no reliable D call. V was pared by 4 bases and J by 8 bases, with 18 bases between. The CDR3 is 16 amino acids. Germline V gene data show CDR1 as LGHNA and CDR2 as YSLEER. The CDR3 sequence: CASSPTGPNGDSPLHF. DNA for the CDR3: TGCGCCAGCAGCCCAACCGGGCCTAACGGGGATTCACCCCTCCACTTT.

The chain carries TRBV11-1 and TRBJ1-4; the D gene is possibly TRBD1 (6 bases). This CDR3 has 15 residues. Germline V gene lookup returns CDR1 SGHAT and CDR2 FQDESV (reference sequence). The V gene lost 5 bases and the J gene lost 4 bases, with 14 bases spanning the gap. CDR3 sequence: CASSRQANFNEKLFF. CDR3 in DNA: TGTGCCAGCAGCCGACAGGCGAACTTTAATGAAAAACTGTTTTTT.